This TCR beta chain was identified in a study of blood T cell repertoires in COVID-19 (dated by TCRdb to 2020 to 2021). Regarding the study in general: Samples covering the acute and convalescent phases of COVID-19 were provided by collaborators in the United States, Italy and Spain. The repertoires were made available in a free public database intended to serve as a resource for research on the immune response to SARS-CoV-2. The sample metadata nearly always contained a de-identified subject ID, COVID-19 status, age in years and sex. Subjects who had been exposed to COVID-19, were actively infected with it, or had recovered from it provided the deeply sampled blood TCRbeta repertoires that made up the dataset. Samples were obtained from the ongoing ImmuneRACE study (first 160 participants) and from 1,254 subjects provided by 6 global collaborators. HLA class I and class II types, where available, came from metadata supplied by the sample provider rather than from assay-based typing. The prospective study material was composed of cDNA or gDNA derived from T cells, B-cell-depleted T cells, or PBMCs. Overall results and qualifications from the work: The quantity of clinical and demographic metadata differed by source and by participant and was supplied without curation.

Details on this clone: Its antigen remains unidentified. Per-nucleotide qualities are absent, and no much larger clonotype sits a single base away.

TCRbeta CDR3 regions were amplified from genomic DNA using the immunoSEQ Assay, a bias-controlled multiplex PCR. The study's own analysis went as follows. The number of nucleated cells in each sample was estimated from the amplification of reference gene primers within the assay. To quantify the absolute abundance of each unique TCRbeta CDR3 rearrangement, sequence reads were collapsed and filtered. For each sample, productive Simpson clonality was calculated as the square root of Simpson's diversity index over productive rearrangements. This immuneACCESS table, as held by TCRdb, lists in-frame sequences with V and J called but not all clones. Of the missing ones, under half trace to an unresolved V gene in checked studies; the others have no known cause. V and J calls and clone size are those listed in that table; D and trimming were worked out from the DNA. The table for this sample lists tens of thousands of clones; less than 85% of them were counted only once. Clones ranked in the top ten supply approximately 16% of the sample.

The collaborating institutions used their own protocols to collect whole blood in K2EDTA tubes. Collaborator samples were shipped for TCRbeta analysis as frozen whole blood, isolated PBMCs, or DNA extracted from either sample type. The CDR3 spans 15 residues, from the cysteine through the phenylalanine. Just CDR3 DNA is preserved here, 45 bases in frame from base 1. After removal of 5 bases from V and 6 bases from J, the junction retains 6 bases not matched to a gene. The germline V gene provides CDR1 SGHTA and CDR2 FQGTGA. The TCR originated in a man older than 75 with active COVID-19. The chain is made from TRBV7-3 and TRBJ2-1; TRBD1 lines up with 11 middle nucleotides. The material sequenced was peripheral blood. The DNA sequence is as follows: TGTGCCAGCAGCACCGGGACAGGGGGGAGCAATGAGCAGTTCTTC. It translates as CASSTGTGGSNEQFF.